This TCR beta chain came from a study of response to subunit inactivated influenza vaccine. MiXCR, run by TCRdb on the RT-PCR reads, gives a single entry per CDR3 protein. The data contain approximately 500,000 distinct CDR3 sequences, roughly 23% of them singletons. Per germline, CDR1 MNHEY and CDR2 SVGEGT. The CDR3 length is 14 residues. With 6 bases removed from V and 4 bases from J, the gap between germline ends came to 16 bases. This same sample was also part of a study on T cells expressing NK-cell markers. From that study: cDNA encoding TCR beta was synthesized via 5'RACE template switching incorporating UMIs. Among CD8+ T cells from about six donors, dominant NKG2C+ clonotypes accounted for about 1.0-7.0%.

The specimen was CD4+ T cells sorted from PBMCs, collected about 12 days after vaccination. The gene calls are TRBV6-2 or TRBV6-3 and TRBJ2-7, with D hard to call. This sequence was found in a man aged 50 or older who received an inactivated influenza vaccine. CDR3 sequence (DNA): TGTGCCAGCAGCCACGACCCAATTGATTACGAGCAGTACTTC. Its translation: CASSHDPIDYEQYF.